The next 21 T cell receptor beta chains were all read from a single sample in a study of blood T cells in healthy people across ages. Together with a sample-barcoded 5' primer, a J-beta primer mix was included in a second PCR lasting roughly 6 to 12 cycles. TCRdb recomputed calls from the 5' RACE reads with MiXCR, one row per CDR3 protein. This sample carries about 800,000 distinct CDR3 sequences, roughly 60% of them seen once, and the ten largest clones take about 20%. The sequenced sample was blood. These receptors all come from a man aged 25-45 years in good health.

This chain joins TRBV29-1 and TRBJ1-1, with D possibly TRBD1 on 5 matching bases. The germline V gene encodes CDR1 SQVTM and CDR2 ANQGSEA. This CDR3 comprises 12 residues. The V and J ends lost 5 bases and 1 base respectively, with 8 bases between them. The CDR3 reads CSVPRANTEAFF. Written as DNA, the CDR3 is TGCAGCGTTCCCAGGGCGAACACTGAAGCTTTCTTT.

The CDR3 spells CATSSVSGCGYTF. CDR3 DNA: TGTGCCACCAGCAGCGTCTCTGGCTGCGGCTACACCTTC. This chain links TRBV15 with TRBJ1-2; D unresolved. This CDR3 has 13 amino acids. CDR1 and CDR2 (germline): LNHNV, YYDKDF (reference sequence). V dropped 3 bases and J dropped 8 bases, with 13 bases sitting between them.

The CDR3 loop reads CASSRLLKRGDTTGELFF. The CDR3 coding sequence is TGTGCCAGCAGCCGACTCCTCAAGCGGGGCGATACCACCGGGGAGCTGTTTTTT. The chain couples TRBV6-1 to TRBJ2-2, with 7 bases identical to TRBD2. V lost 6 bases and J lost 4; bases outside the gene matches: 17. Germline V CDR1 and CDR2: MNHNS, SASEGT. The CDR3 is made up of 18 amino acids.

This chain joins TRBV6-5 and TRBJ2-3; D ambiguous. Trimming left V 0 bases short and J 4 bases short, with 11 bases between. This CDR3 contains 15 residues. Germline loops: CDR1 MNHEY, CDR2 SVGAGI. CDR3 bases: TGTGCCAGCAGTTACTCGATCGCGGCGGCAGATACGCAGTATTTT. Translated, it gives CASSYSIAAADTQYF.

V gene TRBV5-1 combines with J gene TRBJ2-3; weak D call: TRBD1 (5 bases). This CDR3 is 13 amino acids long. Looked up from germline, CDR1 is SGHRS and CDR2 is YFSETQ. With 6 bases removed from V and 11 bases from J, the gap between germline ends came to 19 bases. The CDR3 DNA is TGCGCCAGCAATGGGGCAAAAGGGTACGAGCAGTATTTT. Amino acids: CASNGAKGYEQYF. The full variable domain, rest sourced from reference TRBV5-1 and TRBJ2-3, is KAGVTQTPRYLIKTRGQQVTLSCSPISGHRSVSWYQQTPGQGLQFLFEYFSETQRNKGNFPGRFSGRQFSNSRSEMNVSTLELGDSALYLCASNGAKGYEQYFGPGTRLTVL.

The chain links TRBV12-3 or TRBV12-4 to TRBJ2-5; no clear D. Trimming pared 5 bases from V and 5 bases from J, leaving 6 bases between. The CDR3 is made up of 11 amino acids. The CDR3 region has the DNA TGTGCCAGCAGTCGTTACGAGACCCAGTACTTC. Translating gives CASSRYETQYF.

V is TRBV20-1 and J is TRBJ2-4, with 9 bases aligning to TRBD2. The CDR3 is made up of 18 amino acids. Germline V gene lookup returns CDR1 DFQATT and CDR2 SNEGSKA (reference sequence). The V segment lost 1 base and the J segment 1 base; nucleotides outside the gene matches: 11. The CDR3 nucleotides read TGCAGTGCTAGAGTGAGTAGCGGGAGCCGACTGGCCAAAAACATTCAGTACTTC. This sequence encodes CSARVSSGSRLAKNIQYF.

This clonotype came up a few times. The CDR3 loop is CASSYSTNPGGDGYTF. CDR3 bases: TGTGCCAGCAGTTACTCGACGAACCCAGGGGGGGACGGCTACACCTTC. The chain carries TRBV6-6 and TRBJ1-2; TRBD1 aligns across 7 bases. The ends lost 0 bases at V and 8 bases at J; junction bases unmatched: 12. The CDR3 totals 16 residues. Germline CDR1 is MNHNY and CDR2 is SVGAGI (reference sequence).

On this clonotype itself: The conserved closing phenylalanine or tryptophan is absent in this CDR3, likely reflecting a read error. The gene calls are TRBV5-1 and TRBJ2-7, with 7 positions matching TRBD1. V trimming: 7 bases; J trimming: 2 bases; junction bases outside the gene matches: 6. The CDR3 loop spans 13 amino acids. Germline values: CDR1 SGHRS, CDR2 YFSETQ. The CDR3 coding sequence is TGCGCCAGCTCGGGACAGCTGACCTACGAGCAGTACATC. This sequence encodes CASSGQLTYEQYI.

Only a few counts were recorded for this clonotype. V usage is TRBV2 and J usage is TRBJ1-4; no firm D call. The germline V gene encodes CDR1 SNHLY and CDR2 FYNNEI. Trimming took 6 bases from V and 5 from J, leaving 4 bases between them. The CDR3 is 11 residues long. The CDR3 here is CASRGNEKLFF. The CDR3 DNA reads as TGTGCCAGCAGGGGGAATGAAAAACTGTTTTTT.

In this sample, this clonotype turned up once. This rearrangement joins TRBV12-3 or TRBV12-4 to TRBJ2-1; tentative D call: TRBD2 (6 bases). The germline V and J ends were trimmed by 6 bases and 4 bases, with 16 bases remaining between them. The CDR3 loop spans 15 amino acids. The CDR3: CASSRGTSPYNEQFF. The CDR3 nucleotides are TGTGCCAGCAGCCGCGGGACGTCCCCGTACAATGAGCAGTTCTTC.

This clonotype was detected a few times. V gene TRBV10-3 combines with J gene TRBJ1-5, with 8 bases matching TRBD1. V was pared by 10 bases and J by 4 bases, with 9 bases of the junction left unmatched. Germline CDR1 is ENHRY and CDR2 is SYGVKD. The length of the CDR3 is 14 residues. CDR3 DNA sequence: TGTGCCACCCAGGACAGGGCCTCTAATCAGCCCCAGCATTTT. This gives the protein CATQDRASNQPQHF.

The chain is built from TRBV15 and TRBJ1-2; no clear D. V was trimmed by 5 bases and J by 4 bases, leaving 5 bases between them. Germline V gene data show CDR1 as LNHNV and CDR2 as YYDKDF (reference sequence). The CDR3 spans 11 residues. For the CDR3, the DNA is TGTGCCACCAGCGGAGGCTATGGCTACACCTTC. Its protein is CATSGGYGYTF. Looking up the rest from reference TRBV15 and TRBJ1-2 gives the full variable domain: DAMVIQNPRYQVTQFGKPVTLSCSQTLNHNVMYWYQQKSSQAPKLLFHYYDKDFNNEADTPDNFQSRRPNTSFCFLDIRSPGLGDTAMYLCATSGGYGYTFGSGTRLTVV.

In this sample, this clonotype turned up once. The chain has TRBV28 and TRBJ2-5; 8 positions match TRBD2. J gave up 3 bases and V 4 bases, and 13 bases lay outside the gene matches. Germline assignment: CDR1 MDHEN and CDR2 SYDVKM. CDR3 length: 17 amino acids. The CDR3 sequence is CASSSPRESAGEETQYF. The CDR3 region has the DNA TGTGCCAGCAGTTCGCCCCGTGAATCAGCGGGAGAAGAGACCCAGTACTTC.

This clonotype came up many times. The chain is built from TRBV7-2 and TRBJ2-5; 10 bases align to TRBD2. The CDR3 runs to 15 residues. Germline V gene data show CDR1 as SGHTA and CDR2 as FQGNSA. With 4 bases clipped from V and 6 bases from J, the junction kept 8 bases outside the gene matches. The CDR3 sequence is CASSSQGTSDKTQYF. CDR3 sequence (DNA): TGTGCCAGCAGCTCCCAGGGGACTAGCGATAAGACCCAGTACTTC. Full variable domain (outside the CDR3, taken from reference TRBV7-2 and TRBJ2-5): GAGVSQSPSNKVTEKGKDVELRCDPISGHTALYWYRQSLGQGLEFLIYFQGNSAPDKSGLPSDRFSAERTGGSVSTLTIQRTQQEDSAVYLCASSSQGTSDKTQYFGPGTRLLVL.

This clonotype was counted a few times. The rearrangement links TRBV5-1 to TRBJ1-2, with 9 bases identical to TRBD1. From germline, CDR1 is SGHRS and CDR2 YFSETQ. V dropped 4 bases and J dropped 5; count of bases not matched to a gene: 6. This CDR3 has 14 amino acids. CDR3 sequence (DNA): TGCGCCAGCAGCCTGCCGGGACAGGGATATGGCTACACCTTC. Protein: CASSLPGQGYGYTF. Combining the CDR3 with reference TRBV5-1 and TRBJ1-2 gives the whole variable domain KAGVTQTPRYLIKTRGQQVTLSCSPISGHRSVSWYQQTPGQGLQFLFEYFSETQRNKGNFPGRFSGRQFSNSRSEMNVSTLELGDSALYLCASSLPGQGYGYTFGSGTRLTVV.

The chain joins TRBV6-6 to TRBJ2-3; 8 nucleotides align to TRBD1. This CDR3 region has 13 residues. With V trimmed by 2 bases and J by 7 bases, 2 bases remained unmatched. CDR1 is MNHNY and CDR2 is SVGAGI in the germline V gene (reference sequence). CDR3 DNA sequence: TGTGCCAGCAGTTACGACAGGGGTTATACGCAGTATTTT. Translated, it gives CASSYDRGYTQYF.

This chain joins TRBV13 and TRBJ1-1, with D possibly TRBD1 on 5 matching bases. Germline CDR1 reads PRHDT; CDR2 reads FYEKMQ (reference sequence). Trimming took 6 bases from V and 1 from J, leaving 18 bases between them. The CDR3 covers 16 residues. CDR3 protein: CASSGPRGQQNTEAFF. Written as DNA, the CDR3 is TGTGCCAGCAGTGGCCCCCGCGGACAACAGAACACTGAAGCTTTCTTT. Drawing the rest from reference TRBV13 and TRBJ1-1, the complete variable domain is AAGVIQSPRHLIKEKRETATLKCYPIPRHDTVYWYQQGPGQDPQFLISFYEKMQSDKGSIPDRFSAQQFSDYHSELNMSSLELGDSALYFCASSGPRGQQNTEAFFGQGTRLTVV.

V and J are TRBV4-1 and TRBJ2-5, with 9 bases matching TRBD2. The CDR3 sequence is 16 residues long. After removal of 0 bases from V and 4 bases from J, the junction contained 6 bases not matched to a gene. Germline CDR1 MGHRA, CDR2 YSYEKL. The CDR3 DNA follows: TGCGCCAGCAGCCAAGATCCAGCGGGGGGATCAGAGACCCAGTACTTC. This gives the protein CASSQDPAGGSETQYF.

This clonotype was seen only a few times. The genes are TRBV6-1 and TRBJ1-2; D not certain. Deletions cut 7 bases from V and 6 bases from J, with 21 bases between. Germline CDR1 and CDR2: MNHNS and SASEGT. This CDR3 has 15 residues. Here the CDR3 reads CASKQTPTSFDGYTF. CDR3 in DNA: TGTGCCAGCAAGCAGACACCCACTTCTTTTGATGGCTACACCTTC.

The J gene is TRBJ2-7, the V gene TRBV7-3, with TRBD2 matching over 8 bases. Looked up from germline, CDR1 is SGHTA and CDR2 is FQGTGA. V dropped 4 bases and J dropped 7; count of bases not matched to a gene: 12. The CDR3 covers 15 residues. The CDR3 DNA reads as TGTGCCAGCAGCTGGACTAGCAGCGGGAACAATGAGCAGTACTTC. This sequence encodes CASSWTSSGNNEQYF.